This T cell receptor beta chain is drawn from a study of shared clonotypes between healthy human individuals (dated by TCRdb to 2018 to 2021). Study-level background: Three men and two women, aged 18 to 49 years, made up the cohort. Blood TCR repertoires of about 5 healthy adults were deeply sequenced to estimate repertoire size and the extent of clonotype sharing between individuals. For each donor, CD4 naive and CD4 memory were each run on three plates, CD8 naive on two plates, and CD8 memory on one plate. Different laboratories and diverse techniques were used to prepare libraries and sequence TCR repertoires, to increase sequencing depth and limit assay-specific biases. Leukapheresis yielded between about 0.9 and 10 billion PBMCs per donor. General findings and caveats noted by the study authors: Sampling was restricted to blood, and TCR repertoires in tissue are likely to differ from TCR repertoires in blood. Larger estimated clonotype richness was generally found for naive subsets than for memory subsets. Rarefaction of sorted-subset datasets indicated incomplete sequencing despite the large sequencing depth. Approximately 5% of naive CD4, around 4% of naive CD8, approximately 2% of memory CD4, and roughly 0.4% of memory CD8 clonotypes were shared across several donors. Higher generation probabilities were observed for clonotypes shared by all four sorted-subset donors than for non-shared clonotypes. Pairwise subsampling led to the expectation that sequencing depth would affect the degree of clonotype sharing among donors. The genetic and exposure-history diversity represented was limited by the small number of donors.

Using the deep immunoSEQ assay, TCR CDR3 regions were amplified from genomic DNA by multiplex PCR. Extracted genomic DNA from each cell subset was distributed evenly across all wells of several immunoSEQ 96-well plates, and each plate was treated as a replicate. For sorted subsets, approximately 210 ng of genomic DNA, equivalent to around 29,000 T cell genomes, went into each replicate PCR. Purified libraries were quantified with a Qubit 3.0 fluorometer, sized on a Bioanalyzer 2100, and re-quantified with the KAPA Library Quantification kit. Every immunoSEQ 96-well plate was sequenced on a dedicated single-read 150-cycle Illumina NextSeq 550 flow cell. In the paper's pipeline: Because the immunoSEQ output held only junctional sequences and lacked quality scores, the filtering could not match the filtering applied to full-length reads. Sequences were annotated with PyIR, a Python wrapper for IgBLAST v1.9, and V/J genes and CDR3 were assigned using IMGT germline references. Reads were removed for weak V/J assignments (E-value above 1e-6), missing CDR3, stop codons, out-of-frame junctions, or ambiguous translated residues. A V3J clonotype was defined by an identical inferred V gene, J gene, and CDR3 amino acid sequence. The percentage overlap between two repertoires was calculated by dividing the number of shared unique clonotypes by the size of the smaller repertoire. Repertoire richness was assessed with RTK rarefaction, the Chao1 estimator, and Recon v2.1 estimates of unobserved clonotypes. For all TCRbeta clonotypes obtained by the gDNA method from a few donors, generation probabilities were computed with OLGA. Entries here come from immuneACCESS through TCRdb and include only in-frame sequences with V and J called. Some clones fail to appear in such tables; in the studies checked, an unresolved V gene covers under half of the shortfall, and the cause of the remainder is unknown. The V and J calls and clone size are taken from that table; D and trimming were inferred from the DNA. This sample holds over a million clones; about 75% were observed only once. In total, the top ten clones hold 1.4% of the sample.

Inclusive of the bounding cysteine and phenylalanine, the CDR3 is 11 residues long. Only the CDR3 DNA stays, 33 bases, in frame from base 1. V loses 6 bases, J loses 7 bases, and the germline ends lie 10 bases apart. Sequences SGHTA (CDR1) and FQGNSA (CDR2) are obtained from the germline V gene. Healthy HIV-negative adults with no recently reported acute infections or vaccinations were included as donors. All donors were Caucasian adults living in Nashville, Tennessee, USA. Magnetic negative selection was used to enrich CD4+ T cells, after which naive cells were positively selected on CD45RA and the negative fraction became the memory subset. After blood collection by leukapheresis, PBMCs were isolated using Ficoll-Histopaque density gradient centrifugation and then cryopreserved in the vapor phase of liquid nitrogen. Analytical flow cytometry was used to check the purity and quantity of every magnetically sorted T cell population. Genomic DNA was isolated from each sorted fraction and quantified by UV absorbance on a Nanodrop 2000c.

In regard to this clone: Its antigen is not yet known. Base qualities are not recorded, but no much larger clone differs from it by a single base.

Source material: memory CD4+ T cells sorted from blood. The label giving this sample's cell subset or site can be read as: CD45RA-negative fraction. The receptor comes from a man between 18 and 29 years old in good health. The rearranged segments are TRBV7-2 and TRBJ2-7; matching of 5 bases hints at TRBD2 as the D gene. Read as DNA, the sequence is TGTGCCAGCAGTTCTCGCGGGGAGCAGTACTTC. This codes for CASSSRGEQYF.